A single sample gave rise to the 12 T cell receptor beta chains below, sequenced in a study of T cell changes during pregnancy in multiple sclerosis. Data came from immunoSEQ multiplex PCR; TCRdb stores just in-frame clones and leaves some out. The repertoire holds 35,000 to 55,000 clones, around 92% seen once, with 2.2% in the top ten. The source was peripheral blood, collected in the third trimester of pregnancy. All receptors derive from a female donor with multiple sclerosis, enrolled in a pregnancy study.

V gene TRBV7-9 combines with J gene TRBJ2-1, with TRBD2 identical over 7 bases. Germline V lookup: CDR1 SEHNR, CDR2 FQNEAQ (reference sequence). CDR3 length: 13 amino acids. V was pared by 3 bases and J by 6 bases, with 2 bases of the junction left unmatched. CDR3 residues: CASSLTSRNEQFF. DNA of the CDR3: TGTGCCAGCAGCTTGACTAGCCGCAATGAGCAGTTCTTC.

CDR3 protein: CASSQGQVTEAFF. In DNA, the CDR3 is TGCGCCAGCAGCCAAGGACAGGTCACTGAAGCTTTCTTT. The chain recombines TRBV5-1 with TRBJ1-1, with 7 nucleotides matching TRBD1. Germline CDR1 is SGHRS and CDR2 is YFSETQ. CDR3 size: 13 residues. Trimming at V came to 4 bases and at J to 4 bases, leaving 4 bases not matched to a gene.

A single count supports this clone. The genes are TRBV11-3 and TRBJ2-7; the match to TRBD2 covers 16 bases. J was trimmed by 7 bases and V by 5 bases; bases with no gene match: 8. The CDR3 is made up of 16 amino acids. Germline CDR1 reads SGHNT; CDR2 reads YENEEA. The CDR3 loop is CASSKGLAGGPGEQYF. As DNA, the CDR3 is TGTGCCAGCAGCAAGGGACTAGCGGGAGGGCCAGGTGAGCAGTACTTC.

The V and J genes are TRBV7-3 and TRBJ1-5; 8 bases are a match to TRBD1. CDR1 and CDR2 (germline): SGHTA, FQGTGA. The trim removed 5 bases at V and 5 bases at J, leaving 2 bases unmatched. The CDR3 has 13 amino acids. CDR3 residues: CASSADRDQPQHF. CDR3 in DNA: TGTGCCAGCAGCGCGGACAGGGATCAGCCCCAGCATTTT.

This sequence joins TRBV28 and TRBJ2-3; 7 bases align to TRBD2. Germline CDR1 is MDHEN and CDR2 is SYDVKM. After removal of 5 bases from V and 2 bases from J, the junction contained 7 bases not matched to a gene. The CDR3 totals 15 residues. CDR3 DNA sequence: TGTGCCAGCAGTCTTACCGGGACTAACACAGATACGCAGTATTTT. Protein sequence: CASSLTGTNTDTQYF.

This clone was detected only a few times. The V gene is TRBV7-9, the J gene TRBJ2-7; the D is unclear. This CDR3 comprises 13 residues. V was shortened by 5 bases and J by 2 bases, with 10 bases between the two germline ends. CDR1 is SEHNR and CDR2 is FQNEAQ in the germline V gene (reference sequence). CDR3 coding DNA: TGTGCCAGCAGCAACCCAGGTCCCTACGAGCAGTACTTC. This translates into CASSNPGPYEQYF.

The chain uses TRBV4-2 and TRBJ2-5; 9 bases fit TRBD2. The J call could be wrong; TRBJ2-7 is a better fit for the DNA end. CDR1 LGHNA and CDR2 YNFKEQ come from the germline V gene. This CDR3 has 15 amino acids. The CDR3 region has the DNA TGTGCCAGCAGCCAAGATCAGATAGCGGGAGCCGAGCAGTACTTC. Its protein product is CASSQDQIAGAEQYF.

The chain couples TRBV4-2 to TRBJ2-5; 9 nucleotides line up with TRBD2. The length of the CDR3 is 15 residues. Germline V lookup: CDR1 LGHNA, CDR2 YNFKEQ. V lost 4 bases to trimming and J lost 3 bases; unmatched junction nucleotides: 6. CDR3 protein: CASSPLAGPKETQYF. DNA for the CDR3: TGTGCCAGCAGCCCACTAGCGGGTCCTAAAGAGACCCAGTACTTC.

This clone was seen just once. CDR3 DNA: TGTGCCAGCAGCCTATACCGTGGCGGGGGTCTCTCCTACGAGCAGTACTTC. It specifies CASSLYRGGGLSYEQYF. The rearrangement uses TRBV4-2 and TRBJ2-7; 7 positions match TRBD2. Losses at the gene ends were 4 bases for V and 0 bases for J; bases not matched to a gene: 12. Germline values: CDR1 LGHNA, CDR2 YNFKEQ. The CDR3 runs 17 residues.

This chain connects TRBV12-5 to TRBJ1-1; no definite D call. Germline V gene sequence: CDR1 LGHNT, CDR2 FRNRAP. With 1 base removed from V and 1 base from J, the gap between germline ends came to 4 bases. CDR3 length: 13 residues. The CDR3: CASGLGANTEAFF. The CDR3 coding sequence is TGTGCTAGTGGTTTGGGGGCGAACACTGAAGCTTTCTTT.

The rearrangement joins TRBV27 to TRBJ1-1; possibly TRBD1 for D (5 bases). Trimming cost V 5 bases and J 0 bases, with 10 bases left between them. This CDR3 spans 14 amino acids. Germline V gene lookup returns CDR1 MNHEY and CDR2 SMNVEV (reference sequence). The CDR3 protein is CASSPSGLNTEAFF. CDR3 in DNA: TGTGCCAGCAGTCCGTCAGGGTTGAACACTGAAGCTTTCTTT.

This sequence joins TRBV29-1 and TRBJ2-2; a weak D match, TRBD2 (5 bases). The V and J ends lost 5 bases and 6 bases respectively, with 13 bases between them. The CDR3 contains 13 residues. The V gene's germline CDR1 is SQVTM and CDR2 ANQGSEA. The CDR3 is CSVTFTRSGELFF. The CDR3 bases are TGCAGCGTTACTTTTACTAGGTCCGGGGAGCTGTTTTTT.